This T cell receptor (beta chain) was obtained from a study of blood T cell repertoires in COVID-19. Sequencing was performed with immunoSEQ multiplex PCR; in TCRdb, only in-frame clones are kept and a portion is missing. The data hold fewer than 150,000 clones, with approximately 85% observed a single time. The specimen sequenced was peripheral blood. This TCR derives from a human donor in a cohort sampled during active COVID-19.

CDR3 nucleotide sequence: TGCGCCAGCAGCCAAGACCGAGCGAGCACAGATACGCAGTATTTT. It yields the protein CASSQDRASTDTQYF. J is TRBJ2-3 and V is TRBV4-3; D unclear. CDR1 and CDR2 (germline): LGHNA, YSLEER. The CDR3 has 15 residues. With 0 bases removed from V and 0 bases from J, the gap between germline ends came to 7 bases.